Sequencing of this T cell receptor beta chain was carried out in a study of T cells in Graves' hyperthyroidism and ophthalmopathy (dated by TCRdb to the late 2010s). Background for the entire study: Peripheral blood was sampled at the time of initial diagnosis, prior to any treatment. Thyroid tissue and blood T-cell repertoires from six Graves' hyperthyroidism patients were also compared in the study. After blood sampling, hyperthyroidism patients were treated with methimazole at a starting dose of 30 mg daily, and ophthalmopathy patients were treated with high-dose intravenous methylprednisolone. A discovery cohort of about 100 patients, fewer than 50 with Graves' ophthalmopathy and over 55 with stable Graves' hyperthyroidism, was used to find distinguishing TCR V-J signatures. An independent validation cohort of some 18 hyperthyroidism patients and roughly 16 patients who later progressed to ophthalmopathy tested prospective prediction of ophthalmopathy. The paper describes TCR Vbeta CDR3 sequencing of 130 to 150 peripheral blood samples, made up of fewer than 50 ophthalmopathy patients, 70 to 75 hyperthyroidism patients and 17 progressor patients. The 90 or so discovery patients were randomly split 7:3 into training and test sets.

As to this clonotype: Its antigen is unknown. This likely comes from a read error, as the CDR3 has no conserved phenylalanine or tryptophan at its end.

Amplification of TCR beta CDR3 regions was carried out from RNA transcripts. The TCR CDR3 was subjected to a first round of RT-PCR using the HTBI primer set and the Qiagen OneStep RT-PCR kit. The libraries were constructed in a second round of multiplex PCR and then size-selected and purified. Libraries were sequenced paired-end with 100 bp reads on an Illumina HiSeq2000. From the authors' description of their analysis: SOAPnuke was used to process the raw data, with reads discarded if the reads contained adapters or uncalled bases, had a mean Phred below 15, or lacked an exact constant-primer or identifier match. COPE v1.2.5 was used to merge high-quality paired reads, and clonotypes were defined as unique nucleotide sequences. Clonotypes were aligned to IMGT TRBV, TRBD and TRBJ reference segments using MiTCR v1.1. Analysis was restricted to V-J combinations with a frequency above 0.0001, which covered just over 98% of repertoires. A TCS score was defined as the ratio between F50 (clonal expansion) and ExV (chaos), using BLOSUM62-based TCRdist between CDR3 peptides within each V-J. Welch's t-statistics and random forest reduced just over 500 V-J features to 10 to 15, which were used in a naive Bayes classifier (R e1071). The similarity between thyroid and blood repertoires was quantified using the Morisita-Horn index. The raw public data were reprocessed by TCRdb itself: fastp quality trimming at Q25, MiXCR clonotype calling, in-frame beta chains only. Each CDR3 protein appears once, grouped with its most common genes and DNA. The V and J calls were determined by TCRdb, not by the authors. This sample comprises about 840,000 distinct CDR3 sequences, 38% of them detected only once. 8.9% of the sample is held by the ten biggest clonotypes.

With termini counted, the CDR3 has 13 amino acids. CDR3 DNA is the only sequence kept; it has 39 bases, read in frame from the first base. The germline V gene (reference sequence) yields DFQATT for CDR1 and SNEGSKA for CDR2. Unmatched junction bases come to 5, with V trimmed by 6 bases and J by 3 bases. The research as a whole found: In validation, progression to ophthalmopathy was predicted by the model with 70.59% sensitivity and 72.22% specificity, a median of roughly 6.4 months before onset. Ophthalmopathy was separated from stable hyperthyroidism by a 13 V-J signature model, with approximately 85% sensitivity and about 84% specificity obtained in cross-validation and 80%/75% obtained in testing. Most expanded thyroid clonotypes (frequency above 0.001) were also detected in blood, suggesting blood repertoires may reflect thyroid immune responses. Sample size was not statistically predetermined, and investigators were not blinded to group allocation.

A patient counted as having stable Graves' hyperthyroidism if no progression to ophthalmopathy occurred over 18 months of follow-up. Hyperthyroidism patients were newly diagnosed, had a disease duration of under 2 months, and were aged 18 to 65 years. Patients with uncontrolled infections, other autoimmune diseases, pregnancy or lactation were excluded. Diagnoses were based on clinical symptoms, serum thyroxine and TRAb, thyroid ultrasound and orbital computed tomography. Ficoll-Paque density gradient centrifugation was used to isolate PBMCs from about 10 ml of fresh peripheral blood. Trizol reagent was used to extract total RNA, and RNA quality was then checked on an Agilent 2100 Bioanalyzer.

This clonotype was obtained from a young man with Graves' hyperthyroidism. Sequencing was performed on blood. The rearranged segments are TRBV20-1 and TRBJ2-7; 10 central nucleotides agree with TRBD1. The DNA sequence is as follows: TGCAGTGCGGACCGGGACAGGGGCTACGAGCAGTACTTA. This sequence encodes CSADRDRGYEQYL.